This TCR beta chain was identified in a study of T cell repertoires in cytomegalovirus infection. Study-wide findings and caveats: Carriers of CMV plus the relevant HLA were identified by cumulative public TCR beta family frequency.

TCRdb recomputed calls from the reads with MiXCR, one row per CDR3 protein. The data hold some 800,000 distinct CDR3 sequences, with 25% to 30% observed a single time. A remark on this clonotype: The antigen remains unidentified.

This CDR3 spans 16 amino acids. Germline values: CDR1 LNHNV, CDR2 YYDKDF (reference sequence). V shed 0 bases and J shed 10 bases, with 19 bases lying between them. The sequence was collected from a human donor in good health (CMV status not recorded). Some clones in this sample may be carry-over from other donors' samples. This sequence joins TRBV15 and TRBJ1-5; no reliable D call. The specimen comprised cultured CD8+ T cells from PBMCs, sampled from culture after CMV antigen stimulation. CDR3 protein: CATSRDSEGLRVPQHF. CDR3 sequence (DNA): TGTGCCACCAGCAGAGATTCAGAGGGCCTCAGAGTCCCCCAGCATTTT.